This TCR beta chain emerged from a study of early T cells in non-severe SARS-CoV-2 infection. Study background: Unsorted whole-blood RNA was sequenced in bulk, leaving chains unpaired. Study observations and caveats: Comparison of clonotypes with VDJdb favored anti-spike CD8 responses while missing private and CD4 specificities.

In its sample, this clonotype was seen a few times. What it binds is unknown. Researchers tagged individual cDNA molecules with unique molecular identifiers. One entry per CDR3 protein results from TCRdb running MiXCR on the 5' RACE reads. The sample lists 70,000 to 85,000 distinct CDR3 sequences, about 12% occurring once. Specimen: whole blood. The sequence was obtained from an adult who was a healthcare worker with PCR-confirmed SARS-CoV-2 infection or an uninfected control (not recorded which).

CDR3 DNA sequence: TGTGCCTGGAGTGCGGACAGGGTTAATTCACCCCTCCACTTT. Its translation: CAWSADRVNSPLHF. The chain joins TRBV30 to TRBJ1-6, with 8 bases matching TRBD1. The CDR3 spans 14 residues. Losses at the gene ends were 1 base for V and 6 bases for J; bases not matched to a gene: 2. Germline CDR1 and CDR2: GTSNPN and SVGIG (reference sequence).